The 18 T cell receptor beta chains listed next were all sequenced from one sample in a study of blood T cell repertoires in COVID-19 (TCRdb year 2020). Receptor amplification or capture employed the immunoSEQ multiplex PCR assay. TCRdb stores this immuneACCESS table with in-frame sequences only. Part of the clones is absent; in the studies checked, under half of the shortfall reflects unresolved V genes, and no reason is known for the rest. The sample table records fewer than 300,000 clones; 85% of these occur just once. The ten largest account for 4% to 6% of the sample. Sequencing input: peripheral blood. These TCRs come from a man aged 45-65 years with active or convalescent COVID-19.

The chain carries TRBV15 and TRBJ2-1, with TRBD2 as a possible D gene (5 bases). The germline V and J ends were trimmed by 5 bases and 6 bases, with 20 bases remaining between them. The CDR3 has 16 amino acids. Looked up from germline, CDR1 is LNHNV and CDR2 is YYDKDF (reference sequence). The CDR3 nucleotides read TGTGCCACCAGCCCCCGGACTTCTTACGGAAGCAATGAGCAGTTCTTC. It translates to CATSPRTSYGSNEQFF.

This clone was detected once. V usage is TRBV5-6 and J usage is TRBJ1-2; TRBD1 is a possible D gene (5 bases). V lost 6 bases, J lost 4 bases, and 13 bases lay in between. The CDR3 has 13 residues. Germline V gives CDR1 SGHDT, CDR2 YYEEEE. The CDR3 sequence is CASNFDRGYGYTF. CDR3 sequence (DNA): TGTGCCAGCAACTTTGACAGAGGCTATGGCTACACCTTC.

The CDR3 DNA is TGTGCCAGCTCGCCTGCGGGACGTACGCAGTATTTT. It translates to CASSPAGRTQYF. The chain links TRBV18 to TRBJ2-3, with a possible D match to TRBD2 (6 bases). From germline, CDR1 is KGHSH and CDR2 LQKENI. CDR3 size: 12 residues. With 6 bases removed from V and 8 bases from J, the gap between germline ends came to 12 bases.

V gene TRBV27 combines with J gene TRBJ2-6, with 8 bases lining up with TRBD1. Germline V gene lookup returns CDR1 MNHEY and CDR2 SMNVEV (reference sequence). This CDR3 contains 15 residues. Germline trimming cut 6 bases from V and 3 bases from J; bases unmatched to any gene: 4. The CDR3 bases are TGTGCCAGCAGGCGGGACAGGTATGGGGCCAACGTCCTGACTTTC. As protein: CASRRDRYGANVLTF.

The V gene is TRBV7-9, the J gene TRBJ2-2; weak D call: TRBD2 (6 bases). V was shortened by 2 bases and J by 8 bases, with 12 bases between the two germline ends. Germline V gene lookup returns CDR1 SEHNR and CDR2 FQNEAQ (reference sequence). The CDR3 covers 14 residues. The chain's CDR3 is CASSLTGERGELFF. CDR3 DNA: TGTGCCAGCAGCTTAACGGGAGAACGGGGGGAGCTGTTTTTT.

This chain joins TRBV15 and TRBJ1-3; D possibly corresponds to TRBD1 (5 bases). This CDR3 spans 16 amino acids. Germline V gene sequence: CDR1 LNHNV, CDR2 YYDKDF (reference sequence). Trimming left V 0 bases short and J 2 bases short, with 11 bases between. Here the CDR3 reads CATSRDSGRAGNTIYF. CDR3 nucleotides: TGTGCCACCAGCAGAGATTCTGGCAGGGCTGGAAACACCATATATTTT. Full variable domain (rest looked up from reference TRBV15 and TRBJ1-3): DAMVIQNPRYQVTQFGKPVTLSCSQTLNHNVMYWYQQKSSQAPKLLFHYYDKDFNNEADTPDNFQSRRPNTSFCFLDIRSPGLGDTAMYLCATSRDSGRAGNTIYFGEGSWLTVV.

The chain has TRBV4-1 and TRBJ1-2; tentative D call: TRBD1 (6 bases). Trimming cost V 3 bases and J 8 bases, with 25 bases left between them. The V gene's germline CDR1 is MGHRA and CDR2 YSYEKL. This CDR3 is built from 17 residues. CDR3 DNA: TGCGCCAGCAGCCAGAGATTCCGGGACACCGGTGGGTACGGCTACACCTTC. Amino acids: CASSQRFRDTGGYGYTF.

This CDR3 reads CATSRDLGRLAGNTGELFF. In DNA form, the CDR3 reads TGTGCCACCAGCAGAGATCTTGGTAGACTAGCGGGTAACACCGGGGAGCTGTTTTTT. The rearrangement links TRBV15 to TRBJ2-2; TRBD2 agrees at 10 bases. The CDR3 is 19 residues long. Trimming removed 0 bases from V and 2 bases from J; junction bases left unmatched: 9. From germline, CDR1 is LNHNV and CDR2 YYDKDF (reference sequence).

Concerning this clone: The junction departs from the called germline gene at one end, perhaps through a read error. This chain links TRBV5-3 with TRBJ1-1; D is possibly TRBD1 (6 bases). TRBV5-3 is labeled an ORF, and its function is uncertain. This CDR3 is built from 19 residues. The CDR3 is CVRSFRPRKGGHTNTEAFF. CDR3 DNA sequence: TGTGTCAGAAGCTTCCGTCCAAGGAAAGGGGGTCATACGAACACTGAAGCTTTCTTT.

The gene calls are TRBV2 and TRBJ2-7; TRBD2 is a possible D gene (6 bases). Per germline, CDR1 SNHLY and CDR2 FYNNEI. V lost 7 bases and J 5 bases, leaving 18 bases between the germline ends. The CDR3 runs to 14 residues. Written as DNA, the CDR3 is TGTGCCAGCACGCCCCGAGGGACTCCAAACGAGCAGTACTTC. This sequence encodes CASTPRGTPNEQYF.

The gene calls are TRBV7-8 and TRBJ1-2; weak D call: TRBD1 (5 bases). The CDR3 contains 13 residues. Trimming pared 1 base from V and 5 bases from J, leaving 8 bases between. Per the germline V gene, CDR1 is SGHVS and CDR2 is FQNEAQ. CDR3 in DNA: TGTGCCAGCAGCTTAGACGGGGGTTATGGCTACACCTTC. Translated: CASSLDGGYGYTF.

The J gene is TRBJ2-3, the V gene TRBV9; no firm D call. The CDR3 extends over 14 amino acids. Germline V gives CDR1 SGDLS, CDR2 YYNGEE. V lost 0 bases and J lost 6, with 11 bases in between. The CDR3 region is CASSVGGWSDTQYF. CDR3 coding DNA: TGTGCCAGCAGCGTAGGAGGTTGGTCGGATACGCAGTATTTT. The full variable domain, completed using reference TRBV9 and TRBJ2-3, is DSGVTQTPKHLITATGQRVTLRCSPRSGDLSVYWYQQSLDQGLQFLIQYYNGEERAKGNILERFSAQQFPDLHSELNLSSLELGDSALYFCASSVGGWSDTQYFGPGTRLTVL.

The J gene is TRBJ2-7, the V gene TRBV27; tentative D call: TRBD1 (5 bases). The CDR3 extends over 14 amino acids. The V gene lost 2 bases and the J gene lost 3 bases, with 11 bases spanning the gap. Germline V CDR1 and CDR2: MNHEY, SMNVEV (reference sequence). The CDR3 bases are TGTGCCAGCAGTTTAAAGTCAGGGAACTACGAGCAGTACTTC. As protein: CASSLKSGNYEQYF.

CDR3 region: CASSPEVNTDTQYF. The CDR3 DNA reads as TGTGCCAGCAGCCCAGAGGTTAACACAGATACGCAGTATTTT. This chain connects TRBV5-4 to TRBJ2-3; D ambiguous. Between the trimmed V and J ends, which lost 4 bases and 2 bases, there was a span of 11 bases. The CDR3 runs to 14 residues. The germline CDR1 and CDR2 sequences are SGHNT and YYREEE (reference sequence).

V is TRBV19 and J is TRBJ2-2; 8 bases map to TRBD2. CDR1 is LNHDA and CDR2 is SQIVND in the germline V gene (reference sequence). The ends lost 6 bases at V and 2 bases at J; junction bases unmatched: 8. The CDR3 length is 16 residues. CDR3 bases: TGTGCCAGTAGATTTATAGCGGGGATTAACACCGGGGAGCTGTTTTTT. Translation: CASRFIAGINTGELFF.

This clone was seen a few times. This sequence joins TRBV9 and TRBJ2-5; D perhaps matches TRBD2 (6 bases). The CDR3 length is 15 residues. Per germline, CDR1 SGDLS and CDR2 YYNGEE. Trimming took off 0 bases at V and 2 bases at J, with 11 bases between the two ends. The CDR3 loop is CASSVVGGAQETQYF. In nucleotides, the CDR3 is TGTGCCAGCAGCGTAGTTGGAGGGGCTCAAGAGACCCAGTACTTC.

The chain combines TRBV3-1 (or the pseudogene TRBV3-2) with TRBJ1-5; 9 bases match TRBD1. Germline assignment: CDR1 LGHDT and CDR2 YNNKEL (reference sequence). The CDR3 has 20 amino acids. V lost 0 bases to trimming and J lost 2 bases; unmatched junction nucleotides: 14. CDR3 nucleotides: TGTGCCAGCAGCCAAGATCAAAGGTGGGGACAGGGTGTTCGCAATCAGCCCCAGCATTTT. Amino acid sequence: CASSQDQRWGQGVRNQPQHF.

This clone was observed a single time. The chain carries TRBV5-1 and TRBJ2-2; a possible D gene is TRBD1 (6 bases). The CDR3 spans 15 residues. Germline values: CDR1 SGHRS, CDR2 YFSETQ. V lost 3 bases and J lost 4, with 13 bases in between. The CDR3 DNA reads TGCGCCAGCAGCTCCGGGACATTTACCACCGGGGAGCTGTTTTTT. It yields the protein CASSSGTFTTGELFF.